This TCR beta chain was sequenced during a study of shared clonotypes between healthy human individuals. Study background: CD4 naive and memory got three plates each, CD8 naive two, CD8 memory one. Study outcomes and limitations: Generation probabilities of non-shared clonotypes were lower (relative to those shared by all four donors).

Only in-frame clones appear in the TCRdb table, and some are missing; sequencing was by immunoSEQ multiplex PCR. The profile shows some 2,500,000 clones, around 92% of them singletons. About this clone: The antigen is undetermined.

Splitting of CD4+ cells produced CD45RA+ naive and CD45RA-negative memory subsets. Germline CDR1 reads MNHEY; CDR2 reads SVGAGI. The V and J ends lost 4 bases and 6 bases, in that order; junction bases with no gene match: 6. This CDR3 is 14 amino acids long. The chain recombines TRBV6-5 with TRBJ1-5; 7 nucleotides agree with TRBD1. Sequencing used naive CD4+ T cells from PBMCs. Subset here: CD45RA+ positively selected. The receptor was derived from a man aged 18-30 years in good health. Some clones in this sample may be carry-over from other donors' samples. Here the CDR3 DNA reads TGTGCCAGCAGTTTAACAGGGGATGCTCAGCCCCAGCATTTT. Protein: CASSLTGDAQPQHF.